The 13 T cell receptor beta chains below all came from one sample that was sequenced in a study of OX40 agonist ivuxolimab in advanced cancers. Clones were sequenced by immunoSEQ multiplex PCR, and TCRdb holds only the in-frame ones, with some missing. The data hold around 58,000 clones, with roughly 84% observed a single time. The sequencing used CD4+ or CD8+ T cells sorted from blood, collected in a trial of the OX40 agonist ivuxolimab. The origin of the receptors is an adult with an advanced solid tumor such as melanoma, head and neck, liver or kidney cancer.

The V gene is TRBV6-5, the J gene TRBJ1-6, with D possibly being TRBD1 (5 bases). The V gene lost 4 bases and the J gene lost 4 bases, with 14 bases spanning the gap. The CDR3 consists of 16 residues. Germline values: CDR1 MNHEY, CDR2 SVGAGI. CDR3 region: CASSSGGDGYNSPLHF. CDR3 coding DNA: TGTGCCAGCAGTTCGGGGGGGGACGGATATAATTCACCCCTCCACTTT.

The chain is built from TRBV6-1 and TRBJ1-1; D is unclear. There are 11 residues in the CDR3. CDR1 is MNHNS, CDR2 SASEGT, per germline. V was trimmed by 3 bases and J by 12 bases, leaving 11 bases between them. The DNA for the CDR3 is TGTGCCAGCAGTGAGCTGGCTTCTCCTTTCTTT. Its protein is CASSELASPFF.

This chain joins TRBV7-6 and TRBJ1-5, with D possibly TRBD1 on 5 matching bases. The CDR3 is 14 residues long. The germline V and J ends were trimmed by 0 bases and 4 bases, with 7 bases remaining between them. CDR1 is SGHVS, CDR2 FNYEAQ, per germline. CDR3 residues: CASSLAGTNQPQHF. The CDR3 region has the DNA TGTGCCAGCAGCTTAGCAGGGACTAATCAGCCCCAGCATTTT.

The V and J genes are TRBV6-6 and TRBJ2-7, with D uncertain. Looked up from germline, CDR1 is MNHNY and CDR2 is SVGAGI (reference sequence). V was clipped by 8 bases and J by 5 bases, with 16 bases between them. The CDR3 contains 13 residues. The CDR3 nucleotides read TGTGCCAGCCTGGACGACCATCGGGACGAGCAGTACTTC. Protein: CASLDDHRDEQYF.

This chain uses TRBV7-9 with TRBJ1-4; D call uncertain. Per germline, CDR1 SEHNR and CDR2 FQNEAQ (reference sequence). The V gene lost 5 bases and the J gene lost 8 bases, with 12 bases spanning the gap. The CDR3 runs to 13 residues. In DNA form, the CDR3 reads TGTGCCAGCAGCCGCAGAAGCCTCGAAAAACTGTTTTTT. It specifies CASSRRSLEKLFF.

The CDR3 is CSARGHNTIYF. The DNA for the CDR3 is TGCAGTGCTAGAGGCCACAACACCATATATTTT. This chain connects TRBV20-1 to TRBJ1-3; D not resolved. The CDR3 length is 11 residues. CDR1 and CDR2 (germline): DFQATT, SNEGSKA (reference sequence). Trimming took 1 base from V and 7 from J, leaving 5 bases between them.

J is TRBJ2-5 and V is TRBV11-2; tentatively, D is TRBD1 (6 bases). Germline-derived CDR1 and CDR2 are SGHAT and FQNNGV. The CDR3 totals 16 residues. Trimming took off 1 base at V and 5 bases at J, with 17 bases between the two ends. CDR3 amino acids: CASSLGRTVRRETQYF. Written as DNA, the CDR3 is TGTGCCAGCAGCTTAGGGAGGACAGTCCGAAGGGAGACCCAGTACTTC.

This clone was counted only a few times. The chain couples TRBV4-3 to TRBJ1-1, with D possibly matching TRBD1 (6 bases). The CDR3 runs to 15 residues. Looked up from germline, CDR1 is LGHNA and CDR2 is YSLEER. The V and J ends lost 4 bases and 5 bases respectively, with 17 bases between them. The DNA for the CDR3 is TGCGCCAGCAGCCGCAAACAGGGCGCCGGAACTGAAGCTTTCTTT. This codes for CASSRKQGAGTEAFF.

V and J are TRBV18 and TRBJ1-1, with TRBD1 matching 9 bases. CDR1 is KGHSH and CDR2 is LQKENI in the germline V gene. V lost 1 base, J lost 7 bases, and 10 bases stayed unmatched. The CDR3 consists of 16 residues. The CDR3: CASSPLRDRDIDEAFF. CDR3 sequence (DNA): TGTGCCAGCTCACCACTCCGGGACAGGGATATAGATGAAGCTTTCTTT.

This clone was seen more than once but under ten times. The genes are TRBV10-3 and TRBJ2-7; 10 bases fit TRBD2. This CDR3 has 16 amino acids. Unmatched junction bases numbered 8, after V lost 6 bases and J lost 0 bases. The germline gives CDR1 ENHRY, CDR2 SYGVKD. The CDR3 DNA reads as TGTGCCATCAGACCTGGTAGCGGGGGGCACTCCTACGAGCAGTACTTC. It yields the protein CAIRPGSGGHSYEQYF.

As regards this clone: Given a far larger clone just one base away, this is likely a sequencing read error. The chain links TRBV5-2 to TRBJ1-2; the D call in the table, TRBD1, was not verified against the DNA. TRBV5-2 has pseudogene status. CDR3 length equals 15 residues. CDR3 nucleotides: TGTGCCAGCAGCCAAGATCCAGGTATGAACTATGGCTACACCTTC. It encodes CASSQDPGMNYGYTF.

The rearrangement joins TRBV25-1 to TRBJ1-1; 8 nucleotides match TRBD1. The CDR3 length is 14 residues. V trimming: 1 base; J trimming: 6 bases; junction bases outside the gene matches: 4. Germline lookup yields CDR1 MGHDK and CDR2 SYGVNS. In DNA, the CDR3 is TGTGCCAGCAGTGAATTGGACAGGGTCCCTGAAGCTTTCTTT. It encodes CASSELDRVPEAFF.

The chain combines TRBV29-1 with TRBJ1-2, with 7 bases identical to TRBD1. Trimming removed 4 bases from V and 2 bases from J; junction bases left unmatched: 13. The CDR3 has 16 amino acids. Per the germline V gene, CDR1 is SQVTM and CDR2 is ANQGSEA. CDR3 sequence: CSVALDRVRRNYGYTF. The DNA of the CDR3 is TGCAGCGTTGCTCTAGACAGGGTAAGAAGGAACTATGGCTACACCTTC.